This T cell receptor beta chain was documented in a study of CD8+CD57+ T cells in acquired aplastic anemia. Study-wide context: Sorted cells (CD4+ and CD8+) yielded DNA amounts that averaged approximately 3 ug.

TCR beta VDJ and CDR3 were profiled, and genomic DNA was the template. TCRdb fed the reads into MiXCR, producing one record per CDR3 protein. The table lists more than 150,000 distinct CDR3 sequences, approximately 49% of them singletons. Between the trimmed V and J ends, which lost 4 bases and 0 bases, there was a span of 8 bases. The CDR3 length is 14 residues. The germline V gene has CDR1 SGDLS and CDR2 YYNGEE. This clonotype was detected many times. The clonotype was recovered from a human donor in good health. V and J are TRBV9 and TRBJ2-1; D gene uncertain. Sequenced: sorted CD4+, CD8+, or CD8+CD57+ T cells (not recorded which) from PBMCs. CDR3 loop: CASSPQSSYNEQFF. In DNA, the CDR3 is TGTGCCAGCAGCCCACAGAGCTCCTACAATGAGCAGTTCTTC.